This T cell receptor beta chain was sequenced during a study of T cell responses to AZD1222 COVID-19 vaccine. This CDR3 region has 14 residues. CDR1 is LNHDA, CDR2 SQIVND, per germline (reference sequence). With 3 bases removed from V and 6 bases from J, the gap between germline ends came to 12 bases. The repertoire was sequenced with immunoSEQ multiplex PCR; TCRdb's copy has only in-frame clones and lacks some. The sample totals about 140,000 clones. The study's findings and limits: Scientists sampled the repertoires only once the peak T cell response had passed. Just a handful of AZD1222 recipients were seropositive at baseline. Most donors were white British, females outnumbered males, and clonal diversity was possibly underestimated. A rise in Spike-specific TCR breadth and depth followed two AZD1222 doses.

About this clone: Its antigen is not identified.

This TCR derives from an adult in good health. Sequenced input: peripheral blood. The rearrangement joins TRBV19 to TRBJ1-5, with D unresolved. Here the CDR3 reads CASSIAQFGQPQHF. CDR3 in DNA: TGTGCCAGTAGTATTGCGCAGTTCGGTCAGCCCCAGCATTTT.